These 5 T cell receptor beta chains were sequenced from one sample in a study of blood T cell repertoires in COVID-19. Sequencing used immunoSEQ multiplex PCR; TCRdb keeps in-frame clones, though not all of them. The table has 95,000 to 150,000 clones, 86% seen once. The specimen sequenced was peripheral blood. The receptor source for this set is a man aged 35 to 55 with acute or convalescent COVID-19.

With respect to this clone: The sample holds other DNA sequences that translate to the same CDR3. J is TRBJ2-5 and V is TRBV11-3, with 7 bases lining up with TRBD2. V dropped 2 bases and J dropped 4; count of bases not matched to a gene: 1. The CDR3 consists of 13 residues. Germline lookup yields CDR1 SGHNT and CDR2 YENEEA. CDR3 protein: CASSLTSAETQYF. The CDR3 DNA sequence: TGTGCCAGCAGCTTAACTAGCGCAGAGACCCAGTACTTC.

This clone was seen only a few times. This chain connects TRBV19 to TRBJ2-2; 9 positions match TRBD2. The CDR3 loop spans 15 amino acids. Trimming removed 5 bases from V and 3 bases from J; junction bases left unmatched: 4. Germline V lookup: CDR1 LNHDA, CDR2 SQIVND (reference sequence). CDR3: CASSAGGTHTGELFF. Here the CDR3 DNA reads TGTGCCAGTAGTGCGGGAGGGACCCACACCGGGGAGCTGTTTTTT.

The V and J genes are TRBV7-9 and TRBJ2-2; 8 nucleotides align to TRBD2. Germline values: CDR1 SEHNR, CDR2 FQNEAQ (reference sequence). With V trimmed by 6 bases and J by 9 bases, 12 bases remained unmatched. The CDR3 is 15 amino acids. The CDR3 DNA reads TGTGCCAGCAGATCTCCGGGACTAGGGTCTCGGGAGCTGTTTTTT. Protein product: CASRSPGLGSRELFF.

The chain couples TRBV4-3 to TRBJ2-5; D gene unclear. This CDR3 is built from 16 residues. The V end lost 0 bases, the J end lost 2 bases, and 13 bases lay between the germline ends. The germline V gene has CDR1 LGHNA and CDR2 YSLEER. CDR3 coding DNA: TGCGCCAGCAGCCAAGATATGGGCCGTGGGCAAGAGACCCAGTACTTC. Its protein product is CASSQDMGRGQETQYF.

This rearrangement joins TRBV7-8 to TRBJ1-1; D uncertain. The CDR3 contains 16 residues. CDR1 and CDR2 from the germline V gene are SGHVS and FQNEAQ. The V and J ends lost 2 bases and 3 bases respectively, with 16 bases between them. The CDR3 spells CASSLRVGGEYTEAFF. The CDR3 DNA reads TGTGCCAGCAGCTTAAGGGTGGGCGGGGAGTACACTGAAGCTTTCTTT.